This T cell receptor (beta chain) was retrieved from a study of blood T cell repertoires in COVID-19. Looking at the study overall: COVID-19 samples, acute and convalescent, were from the United States, Italy and Spain. T cells, B-cell-depleted T cells, or PBMCs provided the cDNA or gDNA that served as material.

Germline V lookup: CDR1 DFQATT, CDR2 SNEGSKA (reference sequence). V shed 3 bases, J shed 1 base, and the junction held 4 bases outside the gene matches. The CDR3 runs to 15 residues. How the authors handled the data: Amplification with reference gene primers provided the estimates of nucleated cell counts. Here immunoSEQ multiplex PCR was the method, and the copy in TCRdb shows in-frame clones only, minus some. The V and J calls and the clone size are those of that table, but D and trimming were determined from the DNA. This sample yields 250,000 to 300,000 clones, of which about 88% are seen a single time; 9.5% to 15% belongs to the top ten.

This chain uses TRBV20-1 with TRBJ2-2, with TRBD2 matching over 8 bases. Sequencing was carried out using peripheral blood. This TCR was sampled from a woman in her sixties with acute or convalescent COVID-19. CDR3 in amino acids: CSASSSGVNTGELFF. In DNA, the CDR3 is TGCAGTGCTAGTAGTAGCGGGGTGAACACCGGGGAGCTGTTTTTT.